This T cell receptor (beta chain) was captured by sequencing in a study of neurological immune-mediated disorders. This clonotype has a count of ten or more. The CDR3 spans 15 residues. With 6 bases clipped from V and 4 bases from J, the junction kept 6 bases outside the gene matches. Regarding time point: longitudinal time-point 3. 5'RACE with 10-nucleotide random UMIs generated the cDNA. Whenever a sequencing run was performed, it yielded over 190 million TCR-beta sequences from 15-18 subjects. TCRdb re-called the 5' RACE reads through MiXCR, storing one row per CDR3 protein. Of more than 40,000 distinct CDR3 sequences in the sample, roughly 12% were seen once.

The TCR comes from a male donor with HTLV-1-associated myelopathy (HAM/TSP). Sequenced sample: PBMCs. V and J are TRBV12-3 or TRBV12-4 and TRBJ2-5, with 12 bases matching TRBD1. The CDR3 loop is CASSGTGGKGETQYF. DNA of the CDR3: TGTGCCAGCAGCGGGACAGGGGGCAAGGGAGAGACCCAGTACTTC.